The entry that follows covers one TCR beta chain sequence. The antigen is not known. This sample is part of a study of cytomegalovirus exposure and HLA in healthy donors. The PCR was carried out with 60 Vbeta primers and 13 Jbeta primers. The protocol was immunoSEQ multiplex PCR, while the TCRdb copy is restricted to in-frame clones and leaves out a portion. Of 150,000 to 200,000 clones detected, about four fifths appear once; the ten largest clones hold more than 1.5%. V was clipped by 0 bases and J by 0 bases, with 10 bases between them. The CDR3 is 17 amino acids. Germline lookup yields CDR1 SGHKS and CDR2 YYEKEE (reference sequence). General observations from the study: No immune exposure information besides CMV serostatus was available. In a later analysis, TCR beta V- and J-gene trimming showed a link to a missense DCLRE1C variant.

Sequencing input: PBMCs. The sequence came from a man between 50 and 59 years old in good health and CMV-seronegative. The rearrangement joins TRBV5-5 to TRBJ1-6; D gene uncertain. The CDR3 here is CASSLDTWSSYNSPLHF. The CDR3 region has the DNA TGTGCCAGCAGCTTGGACACCTGGAGCTCCTATAATTCACCCCTCCACTTT. The full variable domain, completed using reference TRBV5-5 and TRBJ1-6, is DAGVTQSPTHLIKTRGQQVTLRCSPISGHKSVSWYQQVLGQGPQFIFQYYEKEERGRGNFPDRFSARQFPNYSSELNVNALLLGDSALYLCASSLDTWSSYNSPLHFGNGTRLTVT.